This entry concerns a single TCR beta chain. Germline CDR1 SQVTM, CDR2 ANQGSEA. Trimming took off 7 bases at V and 0 bases at J, with 17 bases between the two ends. The CDR3 consists of 15 residues. The entry originates in a study of T-cell reconstitution after alpha-beta-depleted transplantation in children. Construction of the TCRbeta library involved unique molecular identifiers. Each CDR3 protein gets one entry after TCRdb re-called the PCR reads with MiXCR. The repertoire has about 140,000 distinct CDR3 sequences, roughly 8.8% of them found once; the top ten carry 15% to 20%. This TCR was recovered from a female patient aged 2-10 years who had a stem cell transplant for congenital amegakaryocytic thrombocytopenia, so the T cells may come from the graft donor. The sequenced sample was PBMCs, mostly from graft donor cells, obtained 180 days after TCRalphabeta/CD19-depleted stem cell transplant. The J gene is TRBJ2-3, the V gene TRBV29-1; D perhaps matches TRBD2 (6 bases). Here the CDR3 reads CSAYFGTPSTDTQYF. The CDR3 nucleotides are TGCAGCGCCTACTTCGGGACTCCAAGCACAGATACGCAGTATTTT.